Included here is one T cell receptor (beta chain) sequence, with context. The data were obtained in a study of T cells expressing NK-cell markers. TCRdb re-called the 5' RACE reads and catalogs CDR3 proteins one per entry, DNA excluded. The table lists roughly 430,000 distinct CDR3 sequences, with about 7.1% in the top ten. The CDR3 contains 18 residues. Sequencing used blood T cells: a sorted CD56 or NKG2C T cell subset, CD4+ or CD8+ T cells, or bulk PBMC T cells (not recorded which). V usage is TRBV12-3 or TRBV12-4 and J usage is TRBJ2-1; the D gene TCRdb calls, TRBD2, cannot be checked with no DNA. This clonotype originated in a woman between 18 and 69 years old in good health. CDR3 sequence reads: CASSSGTSGRDSYNEQFF.